This T cell receptor (beta chain) was captured in a study of blood T cell repertoires in COVID-19. In the study overall: Donors in the United States, Italy and Spain gave samples during acute or convalescent COVID-19. PBMCs, B-cell-depleted T cells, or T cells provided the cDNA or gDNA that made up the material.

Only one count was recorded for this clone. Original handling: Reference gene primer amplification in the assay estimated nucleated cell counts. Method: immunoSEQ multiplex PCR; TCRdb's copy keeps in-frame clones and lacks some. V and J calls and clone size are as listed in that table; D and trimming were resolved from the DNA. The repertoire holds 75,000 to 95,000 clones, with approximately 90% as singletons. CDR1 and CDR2 from the germline V gene are LGHDT and YNNKEL (reference sequence). The V and J ends lost 1 base and 2 bases, in that order; junction bases with no gene match: 6. The CDR3 is made up of 16 amino acids.

The J gene is TRBJ1-1, the V gene TRBV3-1 (or the pseudogene TRBV3-2); 8 bases agree with TRBD1. The clonotype comes from an elderly woman with acute or convalescent COVID-19. Sequenced: peripheral blood. This chain's CDR3 is CASSQGMGQVNTEAFF. DNA for the CDR3: TGTGCCAGCAGCCAAGGTATGGGACAGGTTAACACTGAAGCTTTCTTT.